This T cell receptor beta chain was identified in a study of T-cell reconstitution after alpha-beta-depleted transplantation in children. The CDR3 sequence is 14 residues long. V was trimmed by 4 bases and J by 3 bases, leaving 11 bases between them. Germline lookup yields CDR1 KGHDR and CDR2 SFDVKD. TCRbeta library preparation incorporated unique molecular identifiers. MiXCR, applied by TCRdb to the PCR reads, yields one record per CDR3 protein. The sample has about 190,000 distinct CDR3 sequences, approximately 7% seen once. The source material was PBMCs from the stem cell graft donor, sampled from the stem cell graft. This chain joins TRBV24-1 and TRBJ1-1; D gene ambiguous. The clonotype originates from a human donor who donated a stem cell graft to a child with Wiskott-Aldrich syndrome. CDR3 sequence: CATSDNGRDTEAFF. The CDR3 nucleotides read TGTGCCACCAGTGACAACGGGCGGGACACTGAAGCTTTCTTT.